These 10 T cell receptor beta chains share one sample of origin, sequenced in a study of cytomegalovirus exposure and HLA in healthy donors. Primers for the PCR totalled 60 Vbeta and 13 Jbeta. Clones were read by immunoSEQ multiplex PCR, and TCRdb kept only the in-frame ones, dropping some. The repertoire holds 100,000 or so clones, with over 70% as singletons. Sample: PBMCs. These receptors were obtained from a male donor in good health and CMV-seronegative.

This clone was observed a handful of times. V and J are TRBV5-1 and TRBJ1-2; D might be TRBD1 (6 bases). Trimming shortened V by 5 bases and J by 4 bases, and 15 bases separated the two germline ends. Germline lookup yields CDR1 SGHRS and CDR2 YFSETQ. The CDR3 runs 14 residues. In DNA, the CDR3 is TGCGCCAGCAGTTCGCGACAGGCAGGCTATGGCTACACCTTC. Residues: CASSSRQAGYGYTF.

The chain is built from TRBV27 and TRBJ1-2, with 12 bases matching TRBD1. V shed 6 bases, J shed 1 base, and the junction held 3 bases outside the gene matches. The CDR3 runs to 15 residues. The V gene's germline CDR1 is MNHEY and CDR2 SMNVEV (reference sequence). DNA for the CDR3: TGTGCCAGCAGGGGGACAGGGGGCGTTAACTATGGCTACACCTTC. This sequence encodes CASRGTGGVNYGYTF.

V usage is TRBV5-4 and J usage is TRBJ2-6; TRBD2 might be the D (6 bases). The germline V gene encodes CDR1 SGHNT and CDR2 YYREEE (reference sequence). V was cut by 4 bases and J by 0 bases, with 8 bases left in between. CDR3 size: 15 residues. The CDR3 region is CASSTEGSGANVLTF. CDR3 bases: TGTGCCAGCAGCACGGAGGGCTCTGGGGCCAACGTCCTGACTTTC. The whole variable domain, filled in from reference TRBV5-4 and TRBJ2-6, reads ETGVTQSPTHLIKTRGQQVTLRCSSQSGHNTVSWYQQALGQGPQFIFQYYREEENGRGNFPPRFSGLQFPNYSSELNVNALELDDSALYLCASSTEGSGANVLTFGAGSRLTVL.

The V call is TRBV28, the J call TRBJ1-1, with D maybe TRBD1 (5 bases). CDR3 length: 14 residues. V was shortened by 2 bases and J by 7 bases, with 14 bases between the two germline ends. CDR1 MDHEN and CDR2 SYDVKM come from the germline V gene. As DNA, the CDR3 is TGTGCCAGCAGTTTAATTAGCCAGGGTCTTGAAGCTTTCTTT. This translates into CASSLISQGLEAFF.

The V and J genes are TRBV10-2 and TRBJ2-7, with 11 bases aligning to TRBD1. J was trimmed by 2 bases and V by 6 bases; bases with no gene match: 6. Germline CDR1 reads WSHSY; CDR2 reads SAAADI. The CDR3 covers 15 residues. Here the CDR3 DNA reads TGCGCCAGCAGCGAGGGACAGGGGGGGACCTACGAGCAGTACTTC. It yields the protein CASSEGQGGTYEQYF.

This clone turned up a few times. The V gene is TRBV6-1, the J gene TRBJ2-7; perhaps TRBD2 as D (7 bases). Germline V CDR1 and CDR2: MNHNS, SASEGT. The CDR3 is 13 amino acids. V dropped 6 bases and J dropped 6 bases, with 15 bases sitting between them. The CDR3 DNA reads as TGTGCCAGCAGGCTTGGGGGGGGCGGCGAGCAGTACTTC. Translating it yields CASRLGGGGEQYF.

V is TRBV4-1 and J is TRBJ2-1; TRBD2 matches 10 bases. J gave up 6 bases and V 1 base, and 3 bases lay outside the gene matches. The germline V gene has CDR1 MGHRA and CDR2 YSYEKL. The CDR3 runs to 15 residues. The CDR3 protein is CASSQGAGGLNEQFF. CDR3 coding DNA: TGCGCCAGCAGCCAAGGAGCGGGAGGGCTCAATGAGCAGTTCTTC.

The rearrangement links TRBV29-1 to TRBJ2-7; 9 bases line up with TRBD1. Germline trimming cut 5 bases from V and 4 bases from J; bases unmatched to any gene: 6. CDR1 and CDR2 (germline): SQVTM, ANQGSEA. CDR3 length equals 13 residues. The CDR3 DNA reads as TGCAGCGTTCATTTGGACAGGGGTTACGAGCAGTACTTC. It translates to CSVHLDRGYEQYF.

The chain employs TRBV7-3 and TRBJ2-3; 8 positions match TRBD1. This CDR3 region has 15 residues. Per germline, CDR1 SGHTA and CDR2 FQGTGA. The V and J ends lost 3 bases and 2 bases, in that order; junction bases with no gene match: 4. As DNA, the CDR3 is TGTGCCAGCAGCTTGACAGGGGTTATCACAGATACGCAGTATTTT. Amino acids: CASSLTGVITDTQYF.

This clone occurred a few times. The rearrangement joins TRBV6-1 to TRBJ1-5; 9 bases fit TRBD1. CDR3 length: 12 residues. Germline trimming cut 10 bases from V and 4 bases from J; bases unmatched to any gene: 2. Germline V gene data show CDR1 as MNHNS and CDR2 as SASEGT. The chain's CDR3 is CAIDRGNQPQHF. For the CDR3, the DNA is TGTGCCATCGACAGGGGGAATCAGCCCCAGCATTTT.